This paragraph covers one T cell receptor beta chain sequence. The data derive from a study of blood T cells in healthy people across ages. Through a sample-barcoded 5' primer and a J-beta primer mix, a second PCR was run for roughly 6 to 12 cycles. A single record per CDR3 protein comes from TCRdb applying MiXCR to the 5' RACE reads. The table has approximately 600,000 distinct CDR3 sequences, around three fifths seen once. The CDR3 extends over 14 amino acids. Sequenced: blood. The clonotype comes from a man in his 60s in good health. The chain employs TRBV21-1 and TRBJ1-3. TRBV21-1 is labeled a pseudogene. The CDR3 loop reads CASSKADSGNTIYF. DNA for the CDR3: TGTGCCAGCAGCAAAGCCGACTCTGGAAACACCATATATTTT.